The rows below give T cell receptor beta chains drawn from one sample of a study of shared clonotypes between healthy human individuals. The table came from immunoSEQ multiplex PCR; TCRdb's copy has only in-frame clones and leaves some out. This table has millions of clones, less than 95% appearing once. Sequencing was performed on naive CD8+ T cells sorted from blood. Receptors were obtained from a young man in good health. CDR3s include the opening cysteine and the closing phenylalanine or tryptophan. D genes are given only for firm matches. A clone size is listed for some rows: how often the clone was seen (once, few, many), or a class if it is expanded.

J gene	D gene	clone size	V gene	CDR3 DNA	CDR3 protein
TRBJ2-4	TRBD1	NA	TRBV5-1	TGCGCCAGCAGCTCTCTCCCTGTCCAGGGGGTCAAAAACATTCAGTACTTC	CASSSLPVQGVKNIQYF
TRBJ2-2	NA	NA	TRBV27	TGTGCCAGCAGTTTCGACAGGATCAACACCGGGGAGCTGTTTTTT	CASSFDRINTGELFF
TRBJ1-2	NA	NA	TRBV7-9	TGTGCCAGCAGCTTAGACGCGGGGGCCGATGGCTACACCTTC	CASSLDAGADGYTF
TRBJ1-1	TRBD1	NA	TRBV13	TGTGCCAGCAGCAAGGACAGGGGCACTGAAGCTTTCTTT	CASSKDRGTEAFF
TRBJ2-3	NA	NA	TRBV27	TGTGCCAGCAGTTCCCACTCTAGCACAGATACGCAGTATTTT	CASSSHSSTDTQYF
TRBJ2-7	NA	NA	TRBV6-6	TGTGCCAGCAGTTACGACAGAACCTACGAGCAGTACTTC	CASSYDRTYEQYF
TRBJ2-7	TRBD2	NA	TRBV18	TGTGCCAGCTCACCCGGACTAGCGGGGGAAGGCAACTTTTACGAGCAGTACTTC	CASSPGLAGEGNFYEQYF
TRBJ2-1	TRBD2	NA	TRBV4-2	TGTGCCAGCAGCCCGGGGGGGGCTGAAAATGAGCAGTTCTTC	CASSPGGAENEQFF
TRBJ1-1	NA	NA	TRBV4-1	TGCGCCAGCAGCTTGGACAGGAACACTGAAGCTTTCTTT	CASSLDRNTEAFF
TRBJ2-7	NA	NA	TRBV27	TGTGCCAGCAGTTTATCGTCTGCCTACGAGCAGTACTTC	CASSLSSAYEQYF
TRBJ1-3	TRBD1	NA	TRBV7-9	TGTGCCAGCAGCTTTCAACAGGGGGCCATCGAGCTGGGAAACACCATATATTTT	CASSFQQGAIELGNTIYF
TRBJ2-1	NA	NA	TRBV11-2	TGTGCCAGCAGCTTAGTTGGTAGCAGCAGTCCTAGCTCCTACAATGAGCAGTTCTTC	CASSLVGSSSPSSYNEQFF
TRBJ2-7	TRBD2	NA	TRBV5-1	TGCGCCAGCAGCCTCGTAAATATACTAGCGGGAGTGGGTGAGCAGTACTTC	CASSLVNILAGVGEQYF
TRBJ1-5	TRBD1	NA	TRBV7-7	TGTGCTAGCATAGCAGGGGGCGATCAGCCCCAGCATTTT	CASIAGGDQPQHF
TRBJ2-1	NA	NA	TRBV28	TGTGCCAGCAGTTTATTCAGGGATGGAGAGCAGTTCTTC	CASSLFRDGEQFF
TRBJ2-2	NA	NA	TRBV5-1	TGCGCCAGCAGCGACGGGACCTACACCGGGGAGCTGTTTTTT	CASSDGTYTGELFF
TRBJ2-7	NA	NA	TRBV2	TGTGCCAGCAGTGAAGAGCTTCCCGAGCAGTACTTC	CASSEELPEQYF
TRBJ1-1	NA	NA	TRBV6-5	TGTGCCAGCAGTTACAGTCTCGAGGGTAGAACTGAAGCTTTCTTT	CASSYSLEGRTEAFF
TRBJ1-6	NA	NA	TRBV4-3	TGCGCCAGCAGCGGGGGACTGGGGTATTCACCCCTCCACTTT	CASSGGLGYSPLHF
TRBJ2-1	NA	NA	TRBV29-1	TGCAGCGTTGAAGACGGGGGATACAATGAGCAGTTCTTC	CSVEDGGYNEQFF
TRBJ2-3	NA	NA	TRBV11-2	TGTGCCAGCAGCCTCGACGGAGACACAGATACGCAGTATTTT	CASSLDGDTDTQYF
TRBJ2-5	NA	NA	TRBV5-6	TGTGCCAGCAGCAAAGGGGGTAACTTGAGAGAGACCCAGTACTTC	CASSKGGNLRETQYF
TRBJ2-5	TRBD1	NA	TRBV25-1	TGTGCCAGCAGTGAACGGGACAGGGGATCCGAGACCCAGTACTTC	CASSERDRGSETQYF
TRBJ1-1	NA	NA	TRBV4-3	TGCGCCAGCAGCCATACTCCCGGGGGAGACACTGAAGCTTTCTTT	CASSHTPGGDTEAFF
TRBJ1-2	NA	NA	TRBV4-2	TGTGCCAGCAGCCAAGTAGAGGGGGAGCAGAATGGCTACACCTTC	CASSQVEGEQNGYTF
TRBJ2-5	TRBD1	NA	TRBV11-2	TGTGCCAGCAGCTACCACAGGGGGGAGACCCAGTACTTC	CASSYHRGETQYF
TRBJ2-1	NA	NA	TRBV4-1	TGCGCCAGCAGCCAAGAAAACTTGGACTCCTACAATGAGCAGTTCTTC	CASSQENLDSYNEQFF
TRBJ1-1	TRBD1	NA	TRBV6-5	TGTGCCAGCACTCCGGGACAGGGGGCACTTGAAGCTTTCTTT	CASTPGQGALEAFF
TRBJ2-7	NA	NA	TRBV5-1	TGCGCCAGCAGCTTCGGACTTACCTACGAGCAGTACTTC	CASSFGLTYEQYF
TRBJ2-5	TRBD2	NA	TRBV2	TGTGCCAGCGTAGATCGTGCACTAGCGGGGCGGGAGACCCAGTACTTC	CASVDRALAGRETQYF
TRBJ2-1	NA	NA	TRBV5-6	TGTGCCAGCCGAACTAGTCTCCACAATGAGCAGTTCTTC	CASRTSLHNEQFF
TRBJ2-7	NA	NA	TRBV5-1	TGCGCCAGCAGCTTGGCCGAAGGCAGGTTCTACGAGCAGTACTTC	CASSLAEGRFYEQYF
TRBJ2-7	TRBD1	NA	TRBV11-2	TGTGCCAGCAGCTTAGTCTCGGGACAGAGCTCCTACGAGCAGTACTTC	CASSLVSGQSSYEQYF
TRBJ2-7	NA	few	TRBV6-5	TGTGCCAGCAGCGTCGCCGGGGAGTTCGAGCAGTACTTC	CASSVAGEFEQYF
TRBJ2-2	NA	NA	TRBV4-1	TGCGCCAGCAGCCCCGGGGACTTCGACACCGGGGAGCTGTTTTTT	CASSPGDFDTGELFF
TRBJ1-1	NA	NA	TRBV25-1	TGTGCCAGCAGTAACGCCCCAAACACTGAAGCTTTCTTT	CASSNAPNTEAFF
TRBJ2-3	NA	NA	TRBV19	TGTGCCAGTAGTATTGGGGCGGGACCCACAGATACGCAGTATTTT	CASSIGAGPTDTQYF
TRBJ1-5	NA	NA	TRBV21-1	TGTGCCAGCAGCAATTTGGAACGCAATCAGCCCCAGCATTTT	CASSNLERNQPQHF
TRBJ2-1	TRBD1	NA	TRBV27	TGTGCCAGCCTCCCCCTGGGACAGGGTACAAATGAGCAGTTCTTC	CASLPLGQGTNEQFF
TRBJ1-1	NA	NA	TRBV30	TGTGCCTGGGACGAGGGGGTAGGTGAAGCTTTCTTT	CAWDEGVGEAFF
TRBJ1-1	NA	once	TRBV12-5	TGTGCTAGTGGTTTGCCCCGTCGGAGGTGGGTGAACACTGAAGCTTTCTTT	CASGLPRRRWVNTEAFF
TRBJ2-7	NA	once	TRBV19	TGTGCCAGTAGTATAGATATAGAACACTACGAGCAGTACTTC	CASSIDIEHYEQYF
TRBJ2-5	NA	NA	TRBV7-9	TGTGCCAGCAGATCCACAGGGCAGCAAGGAGAGACCCAGTACTTC	CASRSTGQQGETQYF
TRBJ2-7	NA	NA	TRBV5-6	TGTGCCAGCAGCACAGGCCAGGGTTCCTACGAGCAGTACTTC	CASSTGQGSYEQYF
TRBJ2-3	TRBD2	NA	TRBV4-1	TGCGCCAGCAGCCCCCGACAGAGCGGGAGGGACACAGATACGCAGTATTTT	CASSPRQSGRDTDTQYF